The 3 T cell receptor beta chains reported below all come from one sample, sequenced in a study of blood T cells in healthy people across ages. Primed by a sample-barcoded 5' primer and a J-beta primer mix, a second PCR proceeded for 7 to 11 cycles. One entry per CDR3 protein results from TCRdb running MiXCR on the 5' RACE reads. This sample has just under 550,000 distinct CDR3 sequences; 24% occur once, and the top ten carry 8.5% to 9.5%. The sample also formed part of further work on T cells of mothers and their children.

Sample: blood. These TCRs come from a boy under 18 in good health.

A few counts support this clonotype. The genes are TRBV4-3 and TRBJ2-7; 10 positions match TRBD2. There are 16 residues in the CDR3. V dropped 3 bases and J dropped 4; count of bases not matched to a gene: 9. CDR1 is LGHNA, CDR2 YSLEER, per germline. CDR3 sequence reads: CASSQTPSGGLYEQYF. DNA of the CDR3: TGCGCCAGCAGCCAGACCCCTAGCGGGGGACTGTACGAGCAGTACTTC.

DNA of the CDR3: TGTGCCAGCCGCGGACAGCCAACCTACGAGCAGTACTTC. Protein product: CASRGQPTYEQYF. This sequence joins TRBV28 and TRBJ2-5, with D possibly matching TRBD1 (6 bases). The J call may be wrong; the DNA end is better matched by TRBJ2-7. Germline CDR1 is MDHEN and CDR2 is SYDVKM. There are 13 residues in the CDR3.

The V gene is TRBV13, the J gene TRBJ2-3; D possibly corresponds to TRBD2 (6 bases). The CDR3 is 14 amino acids. Germline CDR1 and CDR2: PRHDT and FYEKMQ (reference sequence). V was shortened by 4 bases and J by 2 bases, with 10 bases between the two germline ends. CDR3 nucleotides: TGTGCCAGCAGCTCCGGGACTCTCACAGATACGCAGTATTTT. This gives the protein CASSSGTLTDTQYF.